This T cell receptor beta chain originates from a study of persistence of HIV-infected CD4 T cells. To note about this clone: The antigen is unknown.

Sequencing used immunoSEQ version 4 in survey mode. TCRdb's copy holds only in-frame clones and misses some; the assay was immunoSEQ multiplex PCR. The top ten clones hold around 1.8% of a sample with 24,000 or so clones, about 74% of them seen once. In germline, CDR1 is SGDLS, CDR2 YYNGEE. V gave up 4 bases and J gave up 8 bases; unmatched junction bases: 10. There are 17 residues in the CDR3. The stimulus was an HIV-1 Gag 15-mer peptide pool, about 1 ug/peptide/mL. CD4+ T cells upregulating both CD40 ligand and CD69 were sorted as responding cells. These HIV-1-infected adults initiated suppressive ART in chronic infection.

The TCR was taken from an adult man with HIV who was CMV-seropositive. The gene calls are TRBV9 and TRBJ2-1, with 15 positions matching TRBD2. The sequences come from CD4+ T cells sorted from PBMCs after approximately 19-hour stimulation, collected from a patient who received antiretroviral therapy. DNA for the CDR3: TGTGCCAGCAGCATTCGGACTAGCGGGGGGGGCCCCCATGAGCAGTTCTTC. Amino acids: CASSIRTSGGGPHEQFF.